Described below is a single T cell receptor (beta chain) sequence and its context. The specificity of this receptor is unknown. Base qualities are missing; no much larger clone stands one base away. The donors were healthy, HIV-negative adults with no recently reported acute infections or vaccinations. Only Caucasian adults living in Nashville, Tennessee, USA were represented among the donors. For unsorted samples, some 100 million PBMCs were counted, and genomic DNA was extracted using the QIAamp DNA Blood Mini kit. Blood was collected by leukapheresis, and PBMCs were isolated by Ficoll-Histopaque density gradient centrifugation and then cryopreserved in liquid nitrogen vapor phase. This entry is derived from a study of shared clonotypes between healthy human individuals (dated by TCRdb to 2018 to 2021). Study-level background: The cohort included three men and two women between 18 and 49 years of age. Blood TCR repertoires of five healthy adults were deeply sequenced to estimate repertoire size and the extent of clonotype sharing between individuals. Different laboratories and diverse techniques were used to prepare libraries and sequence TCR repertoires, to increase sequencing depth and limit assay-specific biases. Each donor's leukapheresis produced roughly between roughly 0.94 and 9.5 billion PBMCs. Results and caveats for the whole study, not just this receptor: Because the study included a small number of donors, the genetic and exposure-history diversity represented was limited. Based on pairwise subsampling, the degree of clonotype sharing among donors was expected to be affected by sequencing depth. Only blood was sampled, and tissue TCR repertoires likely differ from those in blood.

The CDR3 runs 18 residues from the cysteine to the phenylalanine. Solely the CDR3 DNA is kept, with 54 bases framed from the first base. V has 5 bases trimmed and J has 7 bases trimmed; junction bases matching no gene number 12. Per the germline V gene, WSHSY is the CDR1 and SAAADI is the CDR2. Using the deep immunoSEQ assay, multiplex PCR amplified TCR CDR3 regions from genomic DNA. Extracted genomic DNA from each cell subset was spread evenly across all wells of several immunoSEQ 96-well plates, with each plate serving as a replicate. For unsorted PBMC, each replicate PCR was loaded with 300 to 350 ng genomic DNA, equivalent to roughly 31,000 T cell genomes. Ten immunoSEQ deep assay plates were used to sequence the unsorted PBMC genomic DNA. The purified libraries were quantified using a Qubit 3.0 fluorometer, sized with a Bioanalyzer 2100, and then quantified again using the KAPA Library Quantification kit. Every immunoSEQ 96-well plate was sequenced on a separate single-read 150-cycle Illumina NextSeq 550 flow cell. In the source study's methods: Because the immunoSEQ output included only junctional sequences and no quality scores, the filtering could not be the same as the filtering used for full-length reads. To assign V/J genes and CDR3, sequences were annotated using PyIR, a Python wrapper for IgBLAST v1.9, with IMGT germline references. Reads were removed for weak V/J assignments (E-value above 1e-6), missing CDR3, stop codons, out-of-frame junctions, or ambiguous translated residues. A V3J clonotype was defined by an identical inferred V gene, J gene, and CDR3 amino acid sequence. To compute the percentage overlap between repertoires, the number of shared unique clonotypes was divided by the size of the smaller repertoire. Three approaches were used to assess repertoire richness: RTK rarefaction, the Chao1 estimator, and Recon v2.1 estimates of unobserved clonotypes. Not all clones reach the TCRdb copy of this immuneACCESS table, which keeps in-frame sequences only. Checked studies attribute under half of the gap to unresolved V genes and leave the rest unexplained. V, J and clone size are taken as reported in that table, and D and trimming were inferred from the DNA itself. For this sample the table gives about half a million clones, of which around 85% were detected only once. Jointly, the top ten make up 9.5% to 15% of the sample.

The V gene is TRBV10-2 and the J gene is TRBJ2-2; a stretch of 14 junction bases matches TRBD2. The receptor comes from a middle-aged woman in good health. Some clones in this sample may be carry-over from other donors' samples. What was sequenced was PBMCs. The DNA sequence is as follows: TGCGCCAGCAGTTCTAGACTAGCGGGAGGGCCTGCAGGCGGGGAGCTGTTTTTT. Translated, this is CASSSRLAGGPAGGELFF.